This T cell receptor beta chain was recovered during a study of early T cells in non-severe SARS-CoV-2 infection. Via MiXCR, TCRdb re-called the 5' RACE reads, giving one row per CDR3 protein. The table lists 55,000 to 70,000 distinct CDR3 sequences, around 6% of them singletons. Germline-derived CDR1 and CDR2 are LNHDA and SQIVND (reference sequence). CDR3 length: 13 residues. V was clipped by 4 bases and J by 4 bases, with 10 bases between them. This clonotype was seen repeatedly, ten times or more. The sequence was collected from an adult who was a healthcare worker with PCR-confirmed SARS-CoV-2 infection or an uninfected control (not recorded which). The sequenced material came from whole blood. The chain uses TRBV19 and TRBJ1-2; a possible D gene is TRBD1 (6 bases). CDR3 region: CASSKGGIYGYTF. DNA for the CDR3: TGTGCCAGTAGTAAAGGGGGAATCTATGGCTACACCTTC.